The entry below gives a single T cell receptor (beta chain) sequence along with its context. Its matching antigen is unknown. A much larger clone differs by one base, so this may be a read error. This specimen belongs to a study of identical twins' blood T cells. Study-wide results and caveats: Twin repertoire similarity may partly reflect shared environment.

Germline values: CDR1 WSHSY, CDR2 SAAADI. Trimming cost V 7 bases and J 6 bases, with 12 bases left between them. The CDR3 runs to 12 residues. In the source study's methods: Per-library CDR3 reads ranged roughly 2.2 to 3.6 million; clonotypes, ~95,000 to ~500,000. MiXCR was run by TCRdb on the 5' RACE reads, yielding one entry per CDR3 protein. What appears here as the V and J calls and clone size reflects TCRdb's work, not the paper's. The sample includes about 370,000 distinct CDR3 sequences, approximately 30% seen only once; the top ten take roughly 5.5%. The receptor was derived from a woman between 18 and 50 years old in good health. Sequenced material: PBMCs. This chain links TRBV10-2 with TRBJ1-1; a possible D gene is TRBD1 (6 bases). Here the CDR3 DNA reads TGCGCCAGCAATCAGGGGAGCGCTGAAGCTTTCTTT. It translates to CASNQGSAEAFF.